This TCR beta chain emerged from a study of cytomegalovirus exposure and HLA in healthy donors. Germline CDR1 and CDR2: KGHSH and LQKENI. The CDR3 runs to 15 residues. Trimming removed 5 bases at V and 4 bases at J, with 14 bases between. This clone was seen only a few times. With 60 Vbeta and 13 Jbeta primers, the PCR was carried out. The method was immunoSEQ multiplex PCR; TCRdb's version includes in-frame clones alone and lacks a portion of them. Altogether approximately 200,000 clones are present, 79% being singletons, with the ten largest covering about 1.4%. This chain links TRBV18 with TRBJ2-2, with D possibly TRBD1 on 6 matching bases. The sequenced sample was PBMCs. This receptor was obtained from a girl under 18 in good health and CMV-seropositive. The CDR3 nucleotides are TGTGCCAGCTCATCCGGGACACTGGGCACCGGGGAGCTGTTTTTT. This gives the protein CASSSGTLGTGELFF.